This T cell receptor beta chain was sequenced for a study of cytomegalovirus exposure and HLA in healthy donors. Trimming cost V 3 bases and J 4 bases; bases outside gene matches: 2. CDR3 length: 13 residues. Germline values: CDR1 SNHLY, CDR2 FYNNEI. Those who donated were healthy bone marrow donors. The primer mix had 60 Vbeta and 13 Jbeta primers. Clones were read by immunoSEQ multiplex PCR, and TCRdb kept only the in-frame ones, dropping some. Of approximately 130,000 clones in the sample, 65% to 80% were seen once. This receptor was taken from a middle-aged woman in good health and CMV-seropositive. Sequencing was performed on PBMCs. The V gene is TRBV2, the J gene TRBJ1-2, with 7 bases aligning to TRBD1. The CDR3 spells CASSDRQGYGYTF. The CDR3 DNA is TGTGCCAGCAGTGACCGACAGGGCTATGGCTACACCTTC.